This entry lists 32 T cell receptor beta chains sequenced from one sample in a study of T cell responses to AZD1222 COVID-19 vaccine. Libraries were prepared by immunoSEQ multiplex PCR; TCRdb keeps only in-frame clonotypes and omits some of them. This sample has 200,000 or so clones, with approximately 87% found just once. This specimen was peripheral blood, taken on day 0 of MenACWY control vaccination. The receptors were sampled from an adult in good health.

This clone is a singleton in its sample. The J gene is TRBJ1-4, the V gene TRBV28; D is unresolved. V was pared by 2 bases and J by 5 bases, with 9 bases between. The CDR3 totals 14 residues. Germline V CDR1 and CDR2: MDHEN, SYDVKM. The CDR3: CASSLPGVNEKLFF. The CDR3 coding sequence is TGTGCCAGCAGTTTACCCGGAGTGAATGAAAAACTGTTTTTT. Variable domain in full (rest from reference TRBV28 and TRBJ1-4): DVKVTQSSRYLVKRTGEKVFLECVQDMDHENMFWYRQDPGLGLRLIYFSYDVKMKEKGDIPEGYSVSREKKERFSLILESASTNQTSMYLCASSLPGVNEKLFFGSGTQLSVL.

This chain joins TRBV24-1 and TRBJ2-2; D gene ambiguous. Germline CDR1 is KGHDR and CDR2 is SFDVKD. The CDR3 runs 15 residues. The V gene lost 1 base and the J gene lost 2 bases, with 7 bases spanning the gap. The CDR3 here is CATSDLDANTGELFF. In nucleotides, the CDR3 is TGTGCCACCAGTGATTTAGACGCCAACACCGGGGAGCTGTTTTTT.

Here the CDR3 reads CASSQDSGFNSGNTIYF. The CDR3 coding sequence is TGCGCCAGCAGCCAAGATTCCGGTTTTAACTCTGGAAACACCATATATTTT. The rearrangement uses TRBV4-3 and TRBJ1-3, with unresolved D. The V end was cut by 0 bases, the J end by 0 bases, with 12 bases between. Germline V CDR1 and CDR2: LGHNA, YSLEER. CDR3 size: 17 residues.

To note about this clone: One end of the junction does not line up with germline, which may come from a read error. V is TRBV5-5 and J is TRBJ1-3, with D perhaps matching TRBD1 (5 bases). This CDR3 spans 14 amino acids. CDR1 SGHKS and CDR2 YYEKEE come from the germline V gene (reference sequence). CDR3 coding DNA: TGTGCCAGCAGGTTGGCAGGGTCTGGAAACACCATATATTTT. This codes for CASRLAGSGNTIYF.

V and J are TRBV6-2 or TRBV6-3 and TRBJ2-3; 8 nucleotides match TRBD2. Trimming took 7 bases from V and 6 from J; bases not matched to a gene: 12. This CDR3 is 15 amino acids long. Per germline, CDR1 MNHEY and CDR2 SVGEGT. The CDR3 protein is CASTPSGGGGDTQYF. CDR3 nucleotide sequence: TGTGCCAGCACCCCCAGCGGGGGCGGGGGGGATACGCAGTATTTT.

The CDR3 coding sequence is TGTGCCTGGATGTCAGGGGGGGCCACTGAAGCTTTCTTT. Its protein product is CAWMSGGATEAFF. The chain links TRBV30 to TRBJ1-1, with 7 bases fitting TRBD1. The trim removed 4 bases at V and 4 bases at J, leaving 6 bases unmatched. CDR3 length equals 13 residues. Germline assignment: CDR1 GTSNPN and CDR2 SVGIG (reference sequence).

This clone appeared a single time. CDR3 sequence: CASTVPGQGEAFF. The CDR3 bases are TGTGCCAGCACCGTACCCGGACAGGGTGAGGCTTTCTTT. The chain employs TRBV27 and TRBJ1-1; 8 positions match TRBD1. Losses at the gene ends were 7 bases for V and 11 bases for J; bases not matched to a gene: 12. The CDR3 is made up of 13 amino acids. Germline-derived CDR1 and CDR2 are MNHEY and SMNVEV (reference sequence).

This clone was seen a single time. In nucleotides, the CDR3 is TGTGCCAGCAGTTTATACGGGACAGGGGGCCACTATGGCTACACCTTC. Its protein product is CASSLYGTGGHYGYTF. The chain carries TRBV27 and TRBJ1-2; 12 positions agree with TRBD1. J was trimmed by 3 bases and V by 1 base; bases with no gene match: 3. The germline V gene has CDR1 MNHEY and CDR2 SMNVEV (reference sequence). The CDR3 has 16 amino acids.

This sequence joins TRBV9 and TRBJ2-7, with 12 bases identical to TRBD1. Germline loops: CDR1 SGDLS, CDR2 YYNGEE. The CDR3 loop spans 15 amino acids. V dropped 5 bases and J dropped 2; count of bases not matched to a gene: 5. The CDR3 is CASSHGTGGTYEQYF. The CDR3 DNA reads TGTGCCAGCAGTCACGGGACAGGGGGCACCTACGAGCAGTACTTC.

This sequence joins TRBV7-2 and TRBJ2-1, with 8 bases aligning to TRBD2. The CDR3 runs 16 residues. Germline V gene data show CDR1 as SGHTA and CDR2 as FQGNSA. J gave up 4 bases and V 3 bases, and 8 bases lay outside the gene matches. The CDR3 DNA reads TGTGCCAGCAGCTTTGGAGCGGGGGCATTATACAATGAGCAGTTCTTC. Protein product: CASSFGAGALYNEQFF.

CDR3 nucleotides: TGTGCCACCCTCAGAGCAACTAATGAAAAACTGTTTTTT. Residues: CATLRATNEKLFF. The chain joins TRBV28 to TRBJ1-4; D is uncertain. Germline V lookup: CDR1 MDHEN, CDR2 SYDVKM. V was clipped by 10 bases and J by 0 bases, with 9 bases between them. CDR3 length equals 13 residues.

The chain joins TRBV6-6 to TRBJ1-4, with 7 positions matching TRBD1. The CDR3 length is 15 residues. V gave up 1 base and J gave up 5 bases; unmatched junction bases: 4. In germline, CDR1 is MNHNY, CDR2 SVGAGI (reference sequence). The CDR3 DNA sequence: TGTGCCAGCAGTTACTTAGGACAGGTGAATGAAAAACTGTTTTTT. As protein: CASSYLGQVNEKLFF.

The V gene is TRBV5-1, the J gene TRBJ1-1; a possible D gene is TRBD1 (5 bases). The CDR3 sequence is 14 residues long. V lost 1 base to trimming and J lost 3 bases, with 10 bases between them. Per the germline V gene, CDR1 is SGHRS and CDR2 is YFSETQ. Here the CDR3 reads CASSLRGMDTEAFF. Here the CDR3 DNA reads TGCGCCAGCAGCTTGCGGGGCATGGACACTGAAGCTTTCTTT.

The rearrangement links TRBV24-1 to TRBJ2-7, with D uncertain. The CDR3 contains 14 residues. The germline CDR1 and CDR2 sequences are KGHDR and SFDVKD. The germline V and J ends were trimmed by 2 bases and 3 bases, with 10 bases remaining between them. The CDR3 spells CATSDSPPGYEQYF. The CDR3 DNA reads TGTGCCACCAGTGATTCCCCCCCCGGCTACGAGCAGTACTTC.

The rearrangement links TRBV6-5 to TRBJ1-1; D is possibly TRBD1 (5 bases). V lost 4 bases and J lost 4, with 13 bases in between. There are 14 residues in the CDR3. The V gene's germline CDR1 is MNHEY and CDR2 SVGAGI. The CDR3 loop is CASSSEGTTTEAFF. The CDR3 DNA is TGTGCCAGCAGTTCAGAGGGGACGACCACTGAAGCTTTCTTT.

The rearrangement links TRBV6-5 to TRBJ2-3, with 7 bases identical to TRBD2. With V trimmed by 0 bases and J by 9 bases, 12 bases remained unmatched. The length of the CDR3 is 16 residues. Per the germline V gene, CDR1 is MNHEY and CDR2 is SVGAGI. The CDR3 DNA reads as TGTGCCAGCAGTTACTCGCGACTAGCCCAACGCTCAACGCAGTATTTT. Protein: CASSYSRLAQRSTQYF.

This clone was seen just once. This chain joins TRBV28 and TRBJ2-1; D remains ambiguous. V lost 10 bases and J 7 bases, leaving 11 bases between the germline ends. Germline values: CDR1 MDHEN, CDR2 SYDVKM. CDR3 length equals 11 residues. DNA of the CDR3: TGTGCCAACCAGAAGGGAAATGAGCAGTTCTTC. This sequence encodes CANQKGNEQFF.

The gene calls are TRBV11-2 and TRBJ2-7; D is possibly TRBD1 (6 bases). The germline gives CDR1 SGHAT, CDR2 FQNNGV. V lost 5 bases and J lost 4, with 12 bases in between. The length of the CDR3 is 13 residues. The CDR3 is CASSLARGYEQYF. CDR3 bases: TGTGCCAGCAGCCTCGCCAGGGGTTACGAGCAGTACTTC.

The chain combines TRBV24-1 with TRBJ2-2; 7 bases map to TRBD1. This CDR3 spans 16 amino acids. Germline V gene data show CDR1 as KGHDR and CDR2 as SFDVKD. Losses at the gene ends were 3 bases for V and 1 base for J; bases not matched to a gene: 4. The CDR3 loop is CATSDMGQLNTGELFF. In nucleotides, the CDR3 is TGTGCCACCAGTGATATGGGACAGCTGAACACCGGGGAGCTGTTTTTT.

CDR3 sequence: CASSSQGAGANEQFF. The CDR3 DNA is TGTGCCAGCAGCTCACAGGGGGCCGGCGCCAATGAGCAGTTCTTC. The chain is built from TRBV5-4 and TRBJ2-1, with 9 bases lining up with TRBD1. There are 15 residues in the CDR3. Trimming removed 3 bases from V and 6 bases from J; junction bases left unmatched: 7. Germline loops: CDR1 SGHNT, CDR2 YYREEE (reference sequence). Together with reference TRBV5-4 and TRBJ2-1, the CDR3 gives the full variable domain: ETGVTQSPTHLIKTRGQQVTLRCSSQSGHNTVSWYQQALGQGPQFIFQYYREEENGRGNFPPRFSGLQFPNYSSELNVNALELDDSALYLCASSSQGAGANEQFFGPGTRLTVL.

The chain joins TRBV25-1 to TRBJ2-2; D perhaps matches TRBD1 (6 bases). V shed 4 bases and J shed 5 bases, with 8 bases lying between them. From germline, CDR1 is MGHDK and CDR2 SYGVNS. The CDR3 covers 13 residues. The CDR3 DNA is TGTGCCAGCAGTGCAGGGGTAACCGGGGAGCTGTTTTTT. Translation: CASSAGVTGELFF. Full variable domain (outside the CDR3, taken from reference TRBV25-1 and TRBJ2-2): EADIYQTPRYLVIGTGKKITLECSQTMGHDKMYWYQQDPGMELHLIHYSYGVNSTEKGDLSSESTVSRIRTEHFPLTLESARPSHTSQYLCASSAGVTGELFFGEGSRLTVL.

This clone was observed a few times. This CDR3 reads CASSQDGTGDYGYTF. CDR3 coding DNA: TGTGCCAGCAGCCAAGATGGGACAGGGGACTATGGCTACACCTTC. The V gene is TRBV4-2, the J gene TRBJ1-2; TRBD1 matches 10 bases. This CDR3 is built from 15 residues. Germline CDR1 reads LGHNA; CDR2 reads YNFKEQ. With 0 bases clipped from V and 3 bases from J, the junction kept 1 base outside the gene matches.

The chain links TRBV19 to TRBJ1-5; D ambiguous. The CDR3 covers 14 residues. V was trimmed by 3 bases and J by 5 bases, leaving 11 bases between them. The germline CDR1 and CDR2 sequences are LNHDA and SQIVND (reference sequence). The CDR3 is CASSMMEGYQPQHF. CDR3 nucleotides: TGTGCCAGTAGTATGATGGAGGGATATCAGCCCCAGCATTTT.

The rearrangement links TRBV28 to TRBJ1-2, with TRBD1 identical over 7 bases. Germline CDR1 is MDHEN and CDR2 is SYDVKM. The CDR3 totals 12 residues. With V trimmed by 11 bases and J by 5 bases, 8 bases remained unmatched. The CDR3: CAARGGSYGYTF. The DNA of the CDR3 is TGTGCCGCCAGGGGGGGTAGTTATGGCTACACCTTC.

The chain is built from TRBV24-1 and TRBJ1-2; D unclear. CDR1 KGHDR and CDR2 SFDVKD come from the germline V gene. Trimming stripped 4 bases from V and 4 bases from J, with 6 bases between. The CDR3 is 12 amino acids. CDR3 in amino acids: CATSDHSYGYTF. In nucleotides, the CDR3 is TGTGCCACCAGTGACCATTCCTATGGCTACACCTTC.

CDR3 nucleotides: TGTGCCAGCAGCCAGACTACTAGCGGGGGGGCCACTACCGAAAACATTCAGTACTTC. Its translation is CASSQTTSGGATTENIQYF. This rearrangement joins TRBV14 to TRBJ2-4; 13 bases are a match to TRBD2. The V segment lost 3 bases and the J segment 5 bases; nucleotides outside the gene matches: 13. The CDR3 loop spans 19 amino acids. Germline V gene lookup returns CDR1 SGHDN and CDR2 FVKESK.

This chain joins TRBV5-1 and TRBJ1-6; D remains ambiguous. Germline V CDR1 and CDR2: SGHRS, YFSETQ. With 1 base removed from V and 5 bases from J, the gap between germline ends came to 1 base. The CDR3 contains 12 residues. CDR3 sequence: CASSLNNSPLHF. CDR3 sequence (DNA): TGCGCCAGCAGCTTGAATAATTCACCCCTCCACTTT. Based on the CDR3 plus reference TRBV5-1 and TRBJ1-6, the full variable domain is KAGVTQTPRYLIKTRGQQVTLSCSPISGHRSVSWYQQTPGQGLQFLFEYFSETQRNKGNFPGRFSGRQFSNSRSEMNVSTLELGDSALYLCASSLNNSPLHFGNGTRLTVT.

This chain uses TRBV5-1 with TRBJ2-5; D tentatively fits TRBD1 or TRBD2 (5 bases each). The CDR3 is 15 residues long. Per the germline V gene, CDR1 is SGHRS and CDR2 is YFSETQ. V lost 2 bases and J lost 5, with 16 bases in between. The chain's CDR3 is CASSFEGPKQETQYF. Written as DNA, the CDR3 is TGCGCCAGCAGCTTTGAGGGACCTAAACAGGAGACCCAGTACTTC.

This clone was seen a single time. The gene calls are TRBV27 and TRBJ2-1; a weak D match, TRBD2 (6 bases). Germline V CDR1 and CDR2: MNHEY, SMNVEV (reference sequence). There are 11 residues in the CDR3. Trimming left V 3 bases short and J 15 bases short, with 12 bases between. CDR3 region: CASSFSGSVFF. The CDR3 nucleotides are TGTGCCAGCAGTTTTTCCGGGAGCGTGTTCTTC.

J is TRBJ2-1 and V is TRBV14; D is undetermined. The CDR3 spans 15 residues. Per germline, CDR1 SGHDN and CDR2 FVKESK. The V end was cut by 5 bases, the J end by 4 bases, with 15 bases between. CDR3 sequence: CASSYGPDIYNEQFF. The CDR3 DNA reads as TGTGCCAGCAGCTACGGACCTGATATATACAATGAGCAGTTCTTC.

The J gene is TRBJ2-1, the V gene TRBV7-3; D is possibly TRBD1 or TRBD2 (5 bases each). The CDR3 length is 14 residues. Germline-derived CDR1 and CDR2 are SGHTA and FQGTGA. V lost 2 bases and J 11 bases, leaving 16 bases between the germline ends. In DNA form, the CDR3 reads TGTGCCAGCAGCTTAGGTCCGGGACCCATGAAGCAGTTCTTC. Translating gives CASSLGPGPMKQFF.

The chain carries TRBV5-1 and TRBJ2-7; 12 nucleotides match TRBD1. In germline, CDR1 is SGHRS, CDR2 YFSETQ. This CDR3 comprises 15 residues. The junction had 4 bases not matched to a gene; V was cut back by 1 base and J by 5 bases. Written as DNA, the CDR3 is TGCGCCAGCAGCTTGAGGGACAGGGGGCGAGACGAGCAGTACTTC. Translated, it gives CASSLRDRGRDEQYF.